A single sample is the source of the 13 T cell receptor beta chains below, sequenced in a study of blood T cell repertoires in COVID-19. Sequencing was performed with immunoSEQ multiplex PCR; in TCRdb, only in-frame clones are kept and a portion is missing. This repertoire shows about 260,000 clones, around 88% found once; its top ten account for 1% to 1.5%. Sample: PBMCs or T cells enriched from blood (not recorded which). These receptors all stem from a woman in her forties with acute COVID-19.

This CDR3 reads CASRGQPNYGYTF. CDR3 DNA sequence: TGTGCCAGCAGAGGACAGCCTAACTATGGCTACACCTTC. J is TRBJ1-2 and V is TRBV2; tentative D call: TRBD1 (6 bases). This CDR3 contains 13 residues. The germline V and J ends were trimmed by 6 bases and 0 bases, with 8 bases remaining between them. Germline-derived CDR1 and CDR2 are SNHLY and FYNNEI.

This rearrangement joins TRBV28 to TRBJ2-5, with a tentative D call TRBD1 (5 bases). The germline V gene has CDR1 MDHEN and CDR2 SYDVKM. V gave up 3 bases and J gave up 3 bases, with 17 bases separating them. CDR3 size: 16 residues. This CDR3 reads CASSFLDFGAEETQYF. CDR3 nucleotides: TGTGCCAGCAGTTTTCTGGATTTTGGGGCTGAAGAGACCCAGTACTTC.

This chain uses TRBV9 with TRBJ1-2, with no clear D. Looked up from germline, CDR1 is SGDLS and CDR2 is YYNGEE. The CDR3 runs to 13 residues. V lost 1 base, J lost 8 bases, and 12 bases lay in between. The CDR3 DNA reads as TGTGCCAGCAGCGTAATCCCGGGTGAAGGCTACACCTTC. This encodes CASSVIPGEGYTF.

The chain carries TRBV7-8 and TRBJ2-1, with TRBD1 matching 7 bases. Germline V lookup: CDR1 SGHVS, CDR2 FQNEAQ. The J segment lost 4 bases and the V segment lost 5 bases, leaving 5 bases of the junction unmatched. The length of the CDR3 is 14 residues. The CDR3 region has the DNA TGTGCCAGCAGCCCGGACAGGTCTTACAATGAGCAGTTCTTC. Translation gives CASSPDRSYNEQFF.

The CDR3 here is CASSRGEMDTQYF. DNA of the CDR3: TGTGCCAGCAGTCGAGGTGAGATGGATACGCAGTATTTT. V and J are TRBV6-5 and TRBJ2-3; D gene uncertain. Germline values: CDR1 MNHEY, CDR2 SVGAGI. Trimming cost V 5 bases and J 6 bases, with 12 bases left between them. This CDR3 spans 13 amino acids.

This clone was seen ten or more times. This sequence joins TRBV19 and TRBJ2-7; 8 positions match TRBD1. Germline-derived CDR1 and CDR2 are LNHDA and SQIVND (reference sequence). The V and J ends lost 6 bases and 3 bases, in that order; junction bases with no gene match: 10. This CDR3 has 15 amino acids. CDR3 coding DNA: TGTGCCAGTAGCTCCCCAGGGGGCGCACTCTACGAGCAGTACTTC. It codes for CASSSPGGALYEQYF.

The chain links TRBV9 to TRBJ2-7; TRBD1 agrees at 9 bases. CDR3 size: 16 residues. The trim removed 3 bases at V and 2 bases at J, leaving 9 bases unmatched. Looked up from germline, CDR1 is SGDLS and CDR2 is YYNGEE. Written as DNA, the CDR3 is TGTGCCAGCAGCGACCAGGTGACAGGGGGGGCCTACGAGCAGTACTTC. It yields the protein CASSDQVTGGAYEQYF.

The chain employs TRBV27 and TRBJ2-1, with D perhaps TRBD2 (6 bases). Germline V gives CDR1 MNHEY, CDR2 SMNVEV (reference sequence). This CDR3 is built from 12 residues. V lost 3 bases and J 10 bases, leaving 10 bases between the germline ends. CDR3: CASSLEGREQFF. The CDR3 nucleotides read TGTGCCAGCAGTTTGGAGGGTAGGGAGCAGTTCTTC.

The gene calls are TRBV10-2 and TRBJ1-1, with a weak D call TRBD1 (5 bases). The V gene lost 3 bases and the J gene lost 0 bases, with 14 bases spanning the gap. The CDR3 length is 16 residues. The germline V gene has CDR1 WSHSY and CDR2 SAAADI. CDR3 DNA: TGCGCCAGCAGTGAAAACAGACAGAAGATGAACACTGAAGCTTTCTTT. This translates into CASSENRQKMNTEAFF.

V and J are TRBV28 and TRBJ1-1, with D perhaps matching TRBD1 (6 bases). The CDR3 loop spans 18 amino acids. CDR1 and CDR2 from the germline V gene are MDHEN and SYDVKM. The V end was cut by 4 bases, the J end by 0 bases, with 21 bases between. The chain's CDR3 is CASSSGVLRIHVNTEAFF. In DNA form, the CDR3 reads TGTGCCAGCAGTTCAGGGGTGCTGAGGATCCACGTGAACACTGAAGCTTTCTTT.

The V gene is TRBV6-6, the J gene TRBJ1-1; the match to TRBD1 covers 7 bases. This CDR3 region has 13 residues. V trimming: 7 bases; J trimming: 3 bases; junction bases outside the gene matches: 5. Germline V CDR1 and CDR2: MNHNY, SVGAGI (reference sequence). The CDR3 loop reads CASKGALDTEAFF. The CDR3 bases are TGTGCCAGCAAGGGGGCGTTGGACACTGAAGCTTTCTTT.

The sample holds one count of this clone. The V gene is TRBV5-1, the J gene TRBJ2-7, with TRBD1 matching 8 bases. CDR1 SGHRS and CDR2 YFSETQ come from the germline V gene. The CDR3 runs 14 residues. J was trimmed by 2 bases and V by 3 bases; bases with no gene match: 4. In DNA, the CDR3 is TGCGCCAGCAGCTGGACAGGGAGGACCTACGAGCAGTACTTC. Encoded protein: CASSWTGRTYEQYF. The complete variable domain, with remaining parts taken from reference TRBV5-1 and TRBJ2-7, reads KAGVTQTPRYLIKTRGQQVTLSCSPISGHRSVSWYQQTPGQGLQFLFEYFSETQRNKGNFPGRFSGRQFSNSRSEMNVSTLELGDSALYLCASSWTGRTYEQYFGPGTRLTVT.

This clone has more than one count but fewer than ten. The chain recombines TRBV5-1 with TRBJ1-5; TRBD1 matches at 8 bases. The CDR3 covers 16 residues. The V gene's germline CDR1 is SGHRS and CDR2 YFSETQ. J lost 6 bases, V lost 0 bases, and 8 bases had no gene match. CDR3 sequence: CASSLAPGGAGQPQHF. DNA for the CDR3: TGCGCCAGCAGCTTGGCCCCAGGGGGCGCCGGTCAGCCCCAGCATTTT.